One and the same sample provided the 16 T cell receptor beta chains below, sequenced in a study of OX40 agonist ivuxolimab in advanced cancers. Libraries were prepared by immunoSEQ multiplex PCR; TCRdb keeps only in-frame clonotypes and omits some of them. The sample has 35,000 to 45,000 clones, 70% to 85% seen once. Source: CD4+ or CD8+ T cells sorted from blood, taken in a trial of the OX40 agonist ivuxolimab. The receptors come from an adult with an advanced solid tumor such as melanoma, head and neck, liver or kidney cancer.

With respect to this clone: One end of the junction varies from germline; a read error may be responsible. Other DNA sequences in this sample translate to the same CDR3. This chain uses TRBV7-7 with TRBJ2-5, with 7 bases matching TRBD1. This CDR3 has 13 amino acids. Germline assignment: CDR1 SSHAT and CDR2 FNYEAQ (reference sequence). CDR3 in DNA: TGTGCTAGCAGCCCAAACAGGGGAGAGACCCAGTACTTC. Translating it yields CASSPNRGETQYF.

In this sample, this clone turned up once. V usage is TRBV7-6 and J usage is TRBJ1-2; no clear D gene. With 3 bases removed from V and 6 bases from J, the gap between germline ends came to 11 bases. The CDR3 runs to 13 residues. Germline lookup yields CDR1 SGHVS and CDR2 FNYEAQ. The CDR3 is CASSLAGIDGYTF. The CDR3 DNA sequence: TGTGCCAGCAGCTTGGCTGGGATTGATGGCTACACCTTC.

J is TRBJ2-7 and V is TRBV7-2, with TRBD2 matching over 11 bases. From germline, CDR1 is SGHTA and CDR2 FQGNSA. The CDR3 consists of 15 residues. After removal of 6 bases from V and 4 bases from J, the junction contained 8 bases not matched to a gene. CDR3: CASRISSGGMYEQYF. DNA for the CDR3: TGTGCCAGCAGGATCTCTAGCGGGGGGATGTACGAGCAGTACTTC.

The V call is TRBV5-5, the J call TRBJ2-7; 9 nucleotides align to TRBD2. The CDR3 covers 15 residues. The junction had 8 bases not matched to a gene; V was cut back by 4 bases and J by 3 bases. Germline V gene data show CDR1 as SGHKS and CDR2 as YYEKEE (reference sequence). In DNA, the CDR3 is TGTGCCAGCAGCCGCCAAGCTAGCGGGGTCTACGAGCAGTACTTC. Translated: CASSRQASGVYEQYF.

This clone was detected only once. V gene TRBV7-8 combines with J gene TRBJ1-1; perhaps TRBD1 as D (6 bases). The CDR3 runs 15 residues. CDR1 SGHVS and CDR2 FQNEAQ come from the germline V gene. The V end lost 6 bases, the J end lost 0 bases, and 14 bases lay between the germline ends. This CDR3 reads CASREPGQLNTEAFF. The CDR3 nucleotides are TGTGCCAGCAGAGAGCCGGGACAATTGAACACTGAAGCTTTCTTT. Variable domain in full (rest from reference TRBV7-8 and TRBJ1-1): GAGVSQSPRYKVAKRGQDVALRCDPISGHVSLFWYQQALGQGPEFLTYFQNEAQLDKSGLPSDRFFAERPEGSVSTLKIQRTQQEDSAVYLCASREPGQLNTEAFFGQGTRLTVV.

The chain combines TRBV29-1 with TRBJ1-1; D unclear. The germline V gene encodes CDR1 SQVTM and CDR2 ANQGSEA. The CDR3 covers 14 residues. The V and J ends lost 5 bases and 0 bases respectively, with 13 bases between them. DNA of the CDR3: TGCAGCGTTTGTGGCCAGCCAGTGAACACTGAAGCTTTCTTT. Encoded protein: CSVCGQPVNTEAFF. The entire variable domain, with the rest obtained from reference TRBV29-1 and TRBJ1-1, is as follows: SAVISQKPSRDICQRGTSLTIQCQVDSQVTMMFWYRQQPGQSLTLIATANQGSEATYESGFVIDKFPISRPNLTFSTLTVSNMSPEDSSIYLCSVCGQPVNTEAFFGQGTRLTVV.

This chain joins TRBV2 and TRBJ2-5; D gene ambiguous. Near its end, the DNA agrees better with TRBJ2-7, so the J call may be wrong. The CDR3 loop spans 13 amino acids. CDR1 SNHLY and CDR2 FYNNEI come from the germline V gene. The CDR3 nucleotides read TGTGCCAGCAGTGGAACGACCTCCTACGAGCAGTACTTC. It translates to CASSGTTSYEQYF.

The genes are TRBV2 and TRBJ2-1; TRBD1 aligns across 11 bases. CDR3 length: 14 residues. The junction had 5 bases not matched to a gene; V was cut back by 6 bases and J by 7 bases. Germline CDR1 reads SNHLY; CDR2 reads FYNNEI. The CDR3 bases are TGTGCCAGCAGACCGGGACAGGGGGGTAATGAGCAGTTCTTC. This gives the protein CASRPGQGGNEQFF.

Only a few counts were recorded for this clone. The chain carries TRBV4-1 and TRBJ1-1; no definite D call. Per germline, CDR1 MGHRA and CDR2 YSYEKL. V was clipped by 2 bases and J by 1 base, with 8 bases between them. The CDR3 is 14 amino acids. The CDR3, as DNA: TGCGCCAGCAGCCAACACCTAGGGAACACTGAAGCTTTCTTT. Its protein is CASSQHLGNTEAFF.

V is TRBV7-2 and J is TRBJ2-1, with TRBD2 matching over 9 bases. Per the germline V gene, CDR1 is SGHTA and CDR2 is FQGNSA. The trim removed 4 bases at V and 7 bases at J, leaving 8 bases unmatched. The CDR3 sequence is 15 residues long. This CDR3 is CASSSLAGPFNEQFF. CDR3 coding DNA: TGTGCCAGCAGCTCCCTAGCGGGGCCCTTTAATGAGCAGTTCTTC.

The chain links TRBV6-1 to TRBJ1-2; D ambiguous. The CDR3 extends over 14 amino acids. Deletions cut 2 bases from V and 4 bases from J, with 11 bases between. CDR1 is MNHNS and CDR2 is SASEGT in the germline V gene. The DNA for the CDR3 is TGTGCCAGCAGTGAACGGGCAGAAACCTATGGCTACACCTTC. This translates into CASSERAETYGYTF.

The rearrangement links TRBV21-1 to TRBJ2-2; the table's D call TRBD2 went unverified against the DNA. TRBV21-1 is termed a pseudogene. This CDR3 is 18 amino acids long. CDR3 coding DNA: TGTGCCAGCAGCAAACGACTAGCGGGGGACACGAACACCGGGGAGCTGTTTTTT. Residues: CASSKRLAGDTNTGELFF.

V usage is TRBV7-2 and J usage is TRBJ2-7; D is undetermined. V lost 2 bases to trimming and J lost 4 bases, with 9 bases between them. The CDR3 is 13 amino acids. Germline CDR1 SGHTA, CDR2 FQGNSA. DNA of the CDR3: TGTGCCAGCAGCTTAAAAAGAATATACGAGCAGTACTTC. Protein product: CASSLKRIYEQYF.

The chain joins TRBV28 to TRBJ2-5; 8 bases line up with TRBD2. CDR1 MDHEN and CDR2 SYDVKM come from the germline V gene. V lost 3 bases and J lost 0; bases outside the gene matches: 3. There are 15 residues in the CDR3. In DNA, the CDR3 is TGTGCCAGCAGTTTTGCGGGAGGCTACCAAGAGACCCAGTACTTC. This sequence encodes CASSFAGGYQETQYF.

This chain joins TRBV5-6 and TRBJ2-7; 9 bases fit TRBD1. V lost 4 bases, J lost 4 bases, and 6 bases stayed unmatched. Germline V lookup: CDR1 SGHDT, CDR2 YYEEEE. This CDR3 is 14 amino acids long. DNA for the CDR3: TGTGCCAGCAGCAAGCTCGGGACAGGGTACGAGCAGTACTTC. As protein: CASSKLGTGYEQYF. The full variable domain, completed using reference TRBV5-6 and TRBJ2-7, is DAGVTQSPTHLIKTRGQQVTLRCSPKSGHDTVSWYQQALGQGPQFIFQYYEEEERQRGNFPDRFSGHQFPNYSSELNVNALLLGDSALYLCASSKLGTGYEQYFGPGTRLTVT.

The chain has TRBV12-5 and TRBJ2-1; maybe TRBD1 (5 bases). V lost 5 bases, J lost 1 base, and 12 bases lay in between. The CDR3 is 15 amino acids. The V gene's germline CDR1 is LGHNT and CDR2 FRNRAP. CDR3 sequence reads: CASGGRDSSYNEQFF. CDR3 nucleotides: TGTGCTAGTGGTGGCCGCGACAGTTCCTACAATGAGCAGTTCTTC.